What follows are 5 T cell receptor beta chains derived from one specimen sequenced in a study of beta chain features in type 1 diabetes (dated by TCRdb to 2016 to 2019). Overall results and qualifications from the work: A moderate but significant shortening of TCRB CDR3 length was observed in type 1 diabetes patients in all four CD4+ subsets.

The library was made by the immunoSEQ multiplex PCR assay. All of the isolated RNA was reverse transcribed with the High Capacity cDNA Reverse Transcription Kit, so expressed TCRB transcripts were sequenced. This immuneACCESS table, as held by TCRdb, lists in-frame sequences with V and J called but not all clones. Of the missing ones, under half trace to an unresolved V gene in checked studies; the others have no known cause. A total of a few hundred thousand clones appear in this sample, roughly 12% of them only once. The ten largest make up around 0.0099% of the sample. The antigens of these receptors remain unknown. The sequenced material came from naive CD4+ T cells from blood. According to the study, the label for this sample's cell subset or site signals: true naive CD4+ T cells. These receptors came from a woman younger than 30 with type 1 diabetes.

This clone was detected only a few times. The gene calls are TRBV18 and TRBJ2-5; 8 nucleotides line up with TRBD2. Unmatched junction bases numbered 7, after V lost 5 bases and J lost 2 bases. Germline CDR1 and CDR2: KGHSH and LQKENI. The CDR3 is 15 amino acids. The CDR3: CASSYHTSGQETQYF. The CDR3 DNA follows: TGTGCCAGCTCATATCATACTAGCGGACAAGAGACCCAGTACTTC.

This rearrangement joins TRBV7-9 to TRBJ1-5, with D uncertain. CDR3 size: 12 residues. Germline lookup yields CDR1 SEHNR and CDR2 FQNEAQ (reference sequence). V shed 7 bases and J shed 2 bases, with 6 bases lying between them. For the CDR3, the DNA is TGTGCCAGCACCACGGGCAATCAGCCCCAGCATTTT. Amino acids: CASTTGNQPQHF.

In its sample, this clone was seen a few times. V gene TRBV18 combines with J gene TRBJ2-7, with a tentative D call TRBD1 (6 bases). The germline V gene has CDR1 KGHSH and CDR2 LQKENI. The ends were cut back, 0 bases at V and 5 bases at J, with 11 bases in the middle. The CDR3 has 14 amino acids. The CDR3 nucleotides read TGTGCCAGCTCACCACCGAGGGGGACCAACGAGCAGTACTTC. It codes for CASSPPRGTNEQYF.

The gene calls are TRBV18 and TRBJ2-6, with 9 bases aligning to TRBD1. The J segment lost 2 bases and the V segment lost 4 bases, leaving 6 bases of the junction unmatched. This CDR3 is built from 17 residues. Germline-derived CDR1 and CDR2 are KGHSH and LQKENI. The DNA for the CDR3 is TGTGCCAGCTCACTCGGGACAGGGAATGCTGGGGCCAACGTCCTGACTTTC. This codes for CASSLGTGNAGANVLTF. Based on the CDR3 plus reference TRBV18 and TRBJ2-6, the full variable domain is NAGVMQNPRHLVRRRGQEARLRCSPMKGHSHVYWYRQLPEEGLKFMVYLQKENIIDESGMPKERFSAEFPKEGPSILRIQQVVRGDSAAYFCASSLGTGNAGANVLTFGAGSRLTVL.

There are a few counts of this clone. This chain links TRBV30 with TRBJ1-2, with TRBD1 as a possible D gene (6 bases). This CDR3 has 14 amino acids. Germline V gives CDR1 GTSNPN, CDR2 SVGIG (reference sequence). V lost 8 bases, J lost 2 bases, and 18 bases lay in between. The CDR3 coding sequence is TGTGCCGCCGGGGGGCCAGCAGGGAACTATGGCTACACCTTC. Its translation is CAAGGPAGNYGYTF.